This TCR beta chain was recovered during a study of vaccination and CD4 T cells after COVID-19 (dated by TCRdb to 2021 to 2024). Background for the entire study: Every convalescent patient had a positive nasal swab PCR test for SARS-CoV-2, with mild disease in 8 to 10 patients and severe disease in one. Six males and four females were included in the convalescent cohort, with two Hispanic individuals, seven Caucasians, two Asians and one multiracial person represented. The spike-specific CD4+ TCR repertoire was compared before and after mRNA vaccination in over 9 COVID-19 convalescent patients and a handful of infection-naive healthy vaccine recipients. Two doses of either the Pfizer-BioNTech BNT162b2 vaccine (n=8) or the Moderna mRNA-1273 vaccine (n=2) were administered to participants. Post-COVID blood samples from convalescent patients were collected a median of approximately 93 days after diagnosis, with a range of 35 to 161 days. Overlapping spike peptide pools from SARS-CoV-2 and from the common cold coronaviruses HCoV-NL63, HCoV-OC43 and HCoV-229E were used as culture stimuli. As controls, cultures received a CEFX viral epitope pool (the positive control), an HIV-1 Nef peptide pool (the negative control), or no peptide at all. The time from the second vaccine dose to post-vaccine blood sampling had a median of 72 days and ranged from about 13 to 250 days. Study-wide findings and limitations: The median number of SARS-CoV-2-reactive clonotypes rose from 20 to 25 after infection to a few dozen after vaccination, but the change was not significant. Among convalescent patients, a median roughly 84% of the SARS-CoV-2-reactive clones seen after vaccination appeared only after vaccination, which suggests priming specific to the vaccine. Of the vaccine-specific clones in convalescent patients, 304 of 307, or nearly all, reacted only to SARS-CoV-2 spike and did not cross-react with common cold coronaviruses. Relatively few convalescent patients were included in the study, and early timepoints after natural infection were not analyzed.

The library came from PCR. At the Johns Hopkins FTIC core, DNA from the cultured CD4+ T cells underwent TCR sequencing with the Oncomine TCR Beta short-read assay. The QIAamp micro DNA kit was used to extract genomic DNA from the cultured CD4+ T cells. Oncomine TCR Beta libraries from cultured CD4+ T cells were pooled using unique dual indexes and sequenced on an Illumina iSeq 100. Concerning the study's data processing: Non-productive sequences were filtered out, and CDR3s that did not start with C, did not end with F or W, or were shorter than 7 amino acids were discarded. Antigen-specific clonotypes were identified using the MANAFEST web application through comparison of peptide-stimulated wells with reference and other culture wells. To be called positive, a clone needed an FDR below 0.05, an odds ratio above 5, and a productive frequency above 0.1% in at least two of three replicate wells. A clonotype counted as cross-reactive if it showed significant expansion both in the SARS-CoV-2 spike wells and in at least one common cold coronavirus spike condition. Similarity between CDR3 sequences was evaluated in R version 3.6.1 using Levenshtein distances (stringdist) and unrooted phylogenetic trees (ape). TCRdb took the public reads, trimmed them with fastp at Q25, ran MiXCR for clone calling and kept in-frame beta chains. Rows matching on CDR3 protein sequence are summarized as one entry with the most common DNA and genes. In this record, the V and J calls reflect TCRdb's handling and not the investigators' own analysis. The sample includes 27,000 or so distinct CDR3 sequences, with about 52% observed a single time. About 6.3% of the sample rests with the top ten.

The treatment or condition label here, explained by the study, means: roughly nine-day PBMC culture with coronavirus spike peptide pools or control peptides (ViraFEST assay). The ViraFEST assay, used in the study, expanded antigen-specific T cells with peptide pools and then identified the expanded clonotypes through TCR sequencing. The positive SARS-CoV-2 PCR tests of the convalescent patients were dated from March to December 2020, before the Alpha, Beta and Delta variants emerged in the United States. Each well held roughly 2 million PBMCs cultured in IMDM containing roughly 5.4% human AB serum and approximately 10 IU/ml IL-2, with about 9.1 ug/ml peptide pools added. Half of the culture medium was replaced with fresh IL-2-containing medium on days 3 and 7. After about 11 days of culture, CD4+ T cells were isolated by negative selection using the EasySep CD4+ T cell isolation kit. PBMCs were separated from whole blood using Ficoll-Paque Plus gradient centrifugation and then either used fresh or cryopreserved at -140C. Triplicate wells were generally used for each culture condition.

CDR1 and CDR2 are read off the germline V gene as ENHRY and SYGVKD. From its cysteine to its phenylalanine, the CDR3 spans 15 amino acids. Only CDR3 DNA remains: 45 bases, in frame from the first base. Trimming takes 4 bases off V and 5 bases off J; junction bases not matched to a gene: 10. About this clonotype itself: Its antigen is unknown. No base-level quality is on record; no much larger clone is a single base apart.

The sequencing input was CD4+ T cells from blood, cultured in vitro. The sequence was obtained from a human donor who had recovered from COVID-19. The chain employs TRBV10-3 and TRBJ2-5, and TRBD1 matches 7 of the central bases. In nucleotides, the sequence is TGTGCCATCAGTGCTGGACAGGCCCGAGGTGAGACCCAGTACTTC. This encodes CAISAGQARGETQYF.